The rows below give T cell receptor beta chains drawn from one sample of a study of T cells in Graves' hyperthyroidism and ophthalmopathy. TCRdb passed the multiplex PCR reads through MiXCR, listing each CDR3 protein once. The sample has about half a million distinct CDR3 sequences, roughly 20% seen once. Material: blood. Receptors originate from a man between 18 and 35 years old with Graves' hyperthyroidism. Both conserved end residues are part of each CDR3. Fields, in order: J gene, V gene, CDR3 protein.

TRBJ2-5 | TRBV18 | CASSPLIGETQYF
TRBJ1-5 | TRBV5-6 | CASSSSSWQSLRAQHF
TRBJ1-1 | TRBV5-1 | CASSWGGTTEAFF
TRBJ1-5 | TRBV28 | CVSSYRGHNQPQHF
TRBJ1-2 | TRBV7-2 | CASNRPGQGASSYTF
TRBJ2-7 | TRBV12-3/TRBV12-4 | CASRSGGSPFLYF
TRBJ2-7 | TRBV11-2 | CASTPSYWAESYEQYF
TRBJ2-7 | TRBV7-9 | CASSFSEGSYEQYF
TRBJ1-2 | TRBV10-3 | CAISGEYGYTF
TRBJ2-5 | TRBV7-9 | CASSFNERETQYF
TRBJ1-2 | TRBV10-3 | CAISEGTAYGYTF
TRBJ2-7 | TRBV5-1 | CASSLTGISFEQYF
TRBJ1-5 | TRBV27 | CASRLGGQYSNQPQHF
TRBJ1-3 | TRBV25-1 | CASSVNRGSNTIYF
TRBJ2-7 | TRBV6-5 | CASSYGLAGVYEQYF
TRBJ1-1 | TRBV6-1 | CASVARMNTEAFF
TRBJ2-5 | TRBV28 | CASSHGTDQETQYF
TRBJ2-7 | TRBV20-1 | CSATRPGLYEQYF